The clone carrying this TCR beta chain showed up just once. This entry belongs to a study of cytomegalovirus exposure and HLA in healthy donors. Here immunoSEQ multiplex PCR was the method, and the copy in TCRdb shows in-frame clones only, minus some. The sample holds some 64,000 clones; 90% to 97% are singletons and the top ten take 1.2%. This TCR derives from a woman aged 18-30 years in good health and CMV-seronegative. The sequenced sample consisted of PBMCs.

CDR3: CASSLGGPNTEAFF. CDR3 nucleotide sequence: TGTGCCAGCAGCTTAGGGGGGCCGAACACTGAAGCTTTCTTT. The chain joins TRBV7-9 to TRBJ1-1; perhaps TRBD1 as D (6 bases). This CDR3 has 14 residues. Germline V gene lookup returns CDR1 SEHNR and CDR2 FQNEAQ (reference sequence). The germline V and J ends were trimmed by 1 base and 1 base, with 7 bases remaining between them.